One sample yielded the 27 T cell receptor beta chains listed below, sequenced in a study of glioma-infiltrating T cells after dendritic cell vaccination. Specified time point: after dendritic cell vaccination, including at tumor progression/relapse. Sequenced by immunoSEQ multiplex PCR; TCRdb stores in-frame clones only, minus some. The sample lists 100,000 to 120,000 clones; around 87% were seen once. The sequencing here drew on blood, taken after dendritic cell vaccination. The receptors derive from a human donor with glioblastoma.

The CDR3 DNA reads as TGTGCCAGTAGTTGGATAGGATCAGGGAGGATTTTCAGCAATCAGCCCCAGCATTTT. This gives the protein CASSWIGSGRIFSNQPQHF. The J gene is TRBJ1-5, the V gene TRBV19, with a tentative D call TRBD1 (5 bases). The germline V and J ends were trimmed by 5 bases and 1 base, with 24 bases remaining between them. The germline gives CDR1 LNHDA, CDR2 SQIVND (reference sequence). The CDR3 is made up of 19 amino acids.

V gene TRBV18 combines with J gene TRBJ2-1; 8 nucleotides line up with TRBD1. Trimming cost V 4 bases and J 3 bases; bases outside gene matches: 2. The V gene's germline CDR1 is KGHSH and CDR2 LQKENI. The CDR3 has 14 residues. CDR3 DNA sequence: TGTGCCAGCTCACAACAGGGGGGCTACAATGAGCAGTTCTTC. Translation: CASSQQGGYNEQFF.

This clone came up a few times. V gene TRBV5-6 combines with J gene TRBJ2-4; TRBD2 aligns across 10 bases. V trimming: 2 bases; J trimming: 0 bases; junction bases outside the gene matches: 5. Germline V lookup: CDR1 SGHDT, CDR2 YYEEEE. The CDR3 runs to 17 residues. The CDR3 here is CASSFTSGIVAKNIQYF. In nucleotides, the CDR3 is TGTGCCAGCAGCTTTACTAGCGGGATCGTAGCCAAAAACATTCAGTACTTC.

The chain has TRBV18 and TRBJ1-2; 7 bases fit TRBD1. Germline CDR1 KGHSH, CDR2 LQKENI. V was pared by 0 bases and J by 2 bases, with 9 bases of the junction left unmatched. CDR3 size: 17 residues. CDR3 DNA: TGTGCCAGCTCACCACCCCCCCCGACAGGGACCAACTATGGCTACACCTTC. This encodes CASSPPPPTGTNYGYTF. Based on the CDR3 plus reference TRBV18 and TRBJ1-2, the full variable domain is NAGVMQNPRHLVRRRGQEARLRCSPMKGHSHVYWYRQLPEEGLKFMVYLQKENIIDESGMPKERFSAEFPKEGPSILRIQQVVRGDSAAYFCASSPPPPTGTNYGYTFGSGTRLTVV.

The chain uses TRBV19 and TRBJ1-5; 7 bases are shared with TRBD1. V shed 3 bases and J 7 bases; nucleotides not matched to a gene: 6. Germline V gene lookup returns CDR1 LNHDA and CDR2 SQIVND (reference sequence). This CDR3 region has 14 residues. As DNA, the CDR3 is TGTGCCAGTAGTATCACAGGGGACCGGCAGCCCCAGCATTTT. Translated, it gives CASSITGDRQPQHF.

The chain carries TRBV27 and TRBJ2-3; 8 bases agree with TRBD1. Germline lookup yields CDR1 MNHEY and CDR2 SMNVEV (reference sequence). V lost 7 bases to trimming and J lost 0 bases; unmatched junction nucleotides: 18. The CDR3 runs to 19 residues. The CDR3 DNA sequence: TGTGCCAGCACCCGCCGGAAGGGACAGGACCTTACTAGCACAGATACGCAGTATTTT. Translating it yields CASTRRKGQDLTSTDTQYF.

This sequence joins TRBV4-1 and TRBJ1-6; no definite D call. This CDR3 has 13 residues. The V gene's germline CDR1 is MGHRA and CDR2 YSYEKL. V lost 0 bases, J lost 9 bases, and 6 bases lay in between. CDR3: CASSQDSFSPLHF. The CDR3, as DNA: TGCGCCAGCAGCCAAGACAGTTTTTCACCCCTCCACTTT.

The gene calls are TRBV10-3 and TRBJ1-2; 9 bases match TRBD1. The germline gives CDR1 ENHRY, CDR2 SYGVKD. The CDR3 totals 12 residues. V gave up 6 bases and J gave up 8 bases; unmatched junction bases: 4. The CDR3 DNA sequence: TGTGCCATCAGAGGACAGGGGAGCGGCTACACCTTC. The encoded protein is CAIRGQGSGYTF.

This chain joins TRBV5-1 and TRBJ2-2; possibly TRBD1 for D (6 bases). Trimming shortened V by 7 bases and J by 0 bases, and 13 bases separated the two germline ends. Germline-derived CDR1 and CDR2 are SGHRS and YFSETQ. The CDR3 totals 15 residues. CDR3 in amino acids: CASSLGGANTGELFF. Here the CDR3 DNA reads TGCGCCAGCTCTTTAGGGGGTGCGAACACCGGGGAGCTGTTTTTT.

This rearrangement joins TRBV6-1 to TRBJ1-1, with D maybe TRBD1 (5 bases). CDR1 is MNHNS, CDR2 SASEGT, per germline. The CDR3 spans 14 residues. The V end was cut by 2 bases, the J end by 6 bases, with 13 bases between. The CDR3 DNA sequence: TGTGCCAGCAGTGAAAAAGGACACACGTCTGAAGCTTTCTTT. Protein product: CASSEKGHTSEAFF.

The genes are TRBV18 and TRBJ1-2; the D gene is possibly TRBD1 (5 bases). The germline V and J ends were trimmed by 3 bases and 4 bases, with 21 bases remaining between them. Germline V gene lookup returns CDR1 KGHSH and CDR2 LQKENI. The CDR3 consists of 17 residues. The CDR3 here is CASSPVSQATLSYGYTF. The CDR3 region has the DNA TGTGCCAGCTCACCCGTCTCACAGGCGACACTCAGCTATGGCTACACCTTC.

The genes are TRBV7-3 and TRBJ2-3; TRBD2 matches at 12 bases. Germline lookup yields CDR1 SGHTA and CDR2 FQGTGA. V dropped 5 bases and J dropped 7; count of bases not matched to a gene: 4. The CDR3 has 14 residues. The DNA of the CDR3 is TGTGCCAGCAGCCGGACTAGCGGGACGTATACGCAGTATTTT. Translation gives CASSRTSGTYTQYF.

The chain uses TRBV18 and TRBJ2-1; TRBD2 might be the D (5 bases). Germline-derived CDR1 and CDR2 are KGHSH and LQKENI. V was pared by 4 bases and J by 4 bases, with 14 bases between. The CDR3 runs to 15 residues. CDR3 amino acids: CASSRSRSGYNEQFF. CDR3 bases: TGTGCCAGCTCACGTTCCCGGTCGGGGTACAATGAGCAGTTCTTC.

The chain links TRBV15 to TRBJ1-4; the D is unclear. The length of the CDR3 is 14 residues. From germline, CDR1 is LNHNV and CDR2 YYDKDF (reference sequence). Trimming shortened V by 8 bases and J by 0 bases, and 10 bases separated the two germline ends. CDR3: CATRYDSTNEKLFF. In nucleotides, the CDR3 is TGTGCCACCCGGTACGACTCAACTAATGAAAAACTGTTTTTT.

The V gene is TRBV18, the J gene TRBJ2-7; 11 nucleotides match TRBD1. The CDR3 consists of 15 residues. Germline V gene sequence: CDR1 KGHSH, CDR2 LQKENI. V was pared by 3 bases and J by 2 bases, with 3 bases of the junction left unmatched. CDR3 nucleotides: TGTGCCAGCTCACCCGGGACAGGGGGTACCTACGAGCAGTACTTC. It specifies CASSPGTGGTYEQYF.

This clone was counted a few times. The chain employs TRBV29-1 and TRBJ2-7; a possible D gene is TRBD2 (5 bases). Per the germline V gene, CDR1 is SQVTM and CDR2 is ANQGSEA. V was cut by 1 base and J by 7 bases, with 20 bases left in between. The CDR3 is 15 amino acids. The CDR3 coding sequence is TGCAGCGTTGAAGGCCGAGATTCCGACCCGGGAGAGCAGTACTTC. It specifies CSVEGRDSDPGEQYF.

V is TRBV6-4 and J is TRBJ1-1; 11 nucleotides align to TRBD1. CDR1 MRHNA and CDR2 SNTAGT come from the germline V gene. Trimming at V came to 6 bases and at J to 4 bases, leaving 7 bases not matched to a gene. The CDR3 is made up of 15 amino acids. CDR3 coding DNA: TGTGCCAGCAGGGGACAGGGGGAAGGGGGCACTGAAGCTTTCTTT. Translation: CASRGQGEGGTEAFF.

V and J are TRBV9 and TRBJ2-5, with a tentative D call TRBD1 (6 bases). CDR3 length equals 15 residues. Germline-derived CDR1 and CDR2 are SGDLS and YYNGEE. The germline V and J ends were trimmed by 0 bases and 1 base, with 10 bases remaining between them. CDR3 nucleotides: TGTGCCAGCAGCGTAGGTCAGGGGATCCAAGAGACCCAGTACTTC. Protein: CASSVGQGIQETQYF.

This rearrangement joins TRBV5-1 to TRBJ2-3, with D maybe TRBD1 (6 bases). The germline V gene encodes CDR1 SGHRS and CDR2 YFSETQ. The V gene lost 0 bases and the J gene lost 2 bases, with 13 bases spanning the gap. CDR3 length equals 16 residues. This CDR3 is CASSLGGQLSTDTQYF. For the CDR3, the DNA is TGCGCCAGCAGCTTGGGCGGACAGCTTTCCACAGATACGCAGTATTTT.

The V and J genes are TRBV27 and TRBJ1-2, with D possibly matching TRBD1 (6 bases). This CDR3 region has 15 residues. Germline lookup yields CDR1 MNHEY and CDR2 SMNVEV (reference sequence). V was trimmed by 6 bases and J by 2 bases, leaving 16 bases between them. Written as DNA, the CDR3 is TGTGCCAGCAGCCCCGTCAGGGGTGAAAACTATGGCTACACCTTC. Translating gives CASSPVRGENYGYTF.

The count of this clone is one. V gene TRBV21-1 combines with J gene TRBJ1-5; the DNA was not used to check the table's D call, TRBD1. TRBV21-1 is assigned pseudogene status. The CDR3 runs 17 residues. CDR3 residues: CASSIRTGAYSNQPQHF. CDR3 bases: TGTGCCAGCAGCATACGGACAGGGGCTTATAGCAATCAGCCCCAGCATTTT.

The V gene is TRBV7-9, the J gene TRBJ2-3, with D perhaps TRBD1 (5 bases). The CDR3 is 12 amino acids. In germline, CDR1 is SEHNR, CDR2 FQNEAQ (reference sequence). Trimming pared 5 bases from V and 6 bases from J, leaving 9 bases between. CDR3 region: CASSHQGDTQYF. The CDR3 DNA reads as TGTGCCAGCAGCCACCAGGGTGATACGCAGTATTTT. Full variable domain (remainder filled in from reference TRBV7-9 and TRBJ2-3): DTGVSQNPRHKITKRGQNVTFRCDPISEHNRLYWYRQTLGQGPEFLTYFQNEAQLEKSRLLSDRFSAERPKGSFSTLEIQRTEQGDSAMYLCASSHQGDTQYFGPGTRLTVL.

The chain joins TRBV9 to TRBJ1-4; D is unclear. The V end lost 4 bases, the J end lost 8 bases, and 21 bases lay between the germline ends. This CDR3 has 16 amino acids. Germline CDR1 is SGDLS and CDR2 is YYNGEE. Here the CDR3 DNA reads TGTGCCAGCAGCCCCTCCCAGAGGGTTTTAGGGGAAAAACTGTTTTTT. This gives the protein CASSPSQRVLGEKLFF.

The genes are TRBV10-3 and TRBJ2-7; 13 bases are a match to TRBD2. Germline CDR1 is ENHRY and CDR2 is SYGVKD. V lost 10 bases to trimming and J lost 2 bases; unmatched junction nucleotides: 5. The CDR3 loop spans 14 amino acids. CDR3 DNA: TGTGCCAGCCGGACTAGCGGGAGCCCCTACGAGCAGTACTTC. Translated: CASRTSGSPYEQYF.

V gene TRBV11-3 combines with J gene TRBJ1-4, with 7 bases identical to TRBD1. Germline CDR1 is SGHNT and CDR2 is YENEEA. CDR3 length: 15 amino acids. V trimming: 4 bases; J trimming: 6 bases; junction bases outside the gene matches: 8. CDR3 in DNA: TGTGCCAGCAGCTCCCGACAGGGCTTGGATGAAAAACTGTTTTTT. Protein product: CASSSRQGLDEKLFF.

This chain links TRBV18 with TRBJ1-1; tentatively, D is TRBD1 (6 bases). Looked up from germline, CDR1 is KGHSH and CDR2 is LQKENI. Trimming took off 10 bases at V and 1 base at J, with 16 bases between the two ends. This CDR3 has 14 residues. CDR3: CATLGTRGNTEAFF. The CDR3 bases are TGTGCCACCCTAGGTACCAGGGGGAACACTGAAGCTTTCTTT.

The chain combines TRBV15 with TRBJ1-4; the D is unclear. In germline, CDR1 is LNHNV, CDR2 YYDKDF (reference sequence). V dropped 5 bases and J dropped 6 bases, with 7 bases sitting between them. The CDR3 extends over 12 amino acids. CDR3 amino acids: CATSSVYEKLFF. In DNA form, the CDR3 reads TGTGCCACCAGCTCTGTATATGAAAAACTGTTTTTT.